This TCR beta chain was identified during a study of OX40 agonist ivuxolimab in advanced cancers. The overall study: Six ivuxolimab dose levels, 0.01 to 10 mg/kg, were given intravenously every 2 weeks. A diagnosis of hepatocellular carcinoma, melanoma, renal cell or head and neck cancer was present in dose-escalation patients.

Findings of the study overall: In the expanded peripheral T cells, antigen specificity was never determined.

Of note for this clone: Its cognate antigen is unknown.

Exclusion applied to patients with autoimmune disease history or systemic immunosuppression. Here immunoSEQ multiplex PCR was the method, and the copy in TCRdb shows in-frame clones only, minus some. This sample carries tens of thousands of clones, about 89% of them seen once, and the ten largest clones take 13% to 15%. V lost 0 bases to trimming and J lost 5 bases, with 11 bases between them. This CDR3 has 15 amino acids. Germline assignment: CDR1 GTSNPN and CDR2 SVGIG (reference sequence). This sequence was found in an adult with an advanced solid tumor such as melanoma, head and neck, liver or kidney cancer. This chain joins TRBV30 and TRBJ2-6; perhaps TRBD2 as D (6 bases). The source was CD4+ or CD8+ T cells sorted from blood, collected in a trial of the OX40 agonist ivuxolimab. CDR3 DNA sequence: TGTGCCTGGAGTGTACCGGGACTGAGGGCCAACGTCCTGACTTTC. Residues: CAWSVPGLRANVLTF. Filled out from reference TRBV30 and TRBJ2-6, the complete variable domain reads SQTIHQWPATLVQPVGSPLSLECTVEGTSNPNLYWYRQAAGRGLQLLFYSVGIGQISSEVPQNLSASRPQDRQFILSSKKLLLSDSGFYLCAWSVPGLRANVLTFGAGSRLTVL.